The 21 T cell receptor beta chains presented below share a single source sample, sequenced in a study of T-cell memory formation after mild COVID-19 (dated by TCRdb to about 2021). Library prep was done by 5' RACE. These reads were obtained on an Illumina NovaSeq 6000. Using fastp trimming at Q25 and MiXCR clonotype assembly, TCRdb reanalyzed the public sequencing data and kept in-frame beta chains. Identical CDR3 protein sequences are pooled into one entry, listed with their most common genes and DNA. Across this sample there are 450,000 or so distinct CDR3 sequences, with around a quarter seen only once. The ten largest clonotypes hold about an eighth of the sample. The specimen was PBMCs or a T cell subset sorted from them (not recorded which). The receptor source for this set is an adult woman who had mild COVID-19 (a few samples of this study predate the infection). The sample titles of this study are shuffled in the database, so cell type and time point are left out; the donor was told from shared clones.

The V gene is TRBV23-1, the J gene TRBJ1-6; tentative D call: TRBD1 (6 bases). TRBV23-1 is an ORF, and what it does is uncertain. The ends were cut back, 4 bases at V and 4 bases at J, with 17 bases in the middle. The CDR3 has 17 residues. The CDR3 region is CASSPRLGQGYNSPLHF. In DNA form, the CDR3 reads TGCGCCAGCAGTCCCCGGCTCGGGCAGGGGTATAATTCACCCCTCCACTTT.

This clonotype was seen a few times. The chain couples TRBV2 to TRBJ2-1; D gene unclear. Per the germline V gene, CDR1 is SNHLY and CDR2 is FYNNEI. The V end lost 5 bases, the J end lost 2 bases, and 13 bases lay between the germline ends. CDR3 length: 15 residues. The CDR3 reads CASSNRATAYNEQFF. The CDR3, as DNA: TGTGCCAGCAGTAACCGGGCCACGGCCTACAATGAGCAGTTCTTC.

V gene TRBV27 combines with J gene TRBJ1-1; 7 bases match TRBD1. This CDR3 spans 15 amino acids. Germline V gives CDR1 MNHEY, CDR2 SMNVEV (reference sequence). J gave up 4 bases and V 6 bases, and 11 bases lay outside the gene matches. As DNA, the CDR3 is TGTGCCAGCAGATTTATGACAGGGTCAGGCACTGAAGCTTTCTTT. The encoded protein is CASRFMTGSGTEAFF.

The chain is built from TRBV5-1 and TRBJ1-5; D ambiguous. The germline V gene encodes CDR1 SGHRS and CDR2 YFSETQ. The ends were cut back, 1 base at V and 0 bases at J, with 14 bases in the middle. The CDR3 sequence is 17 residues long. The CDR3 bases are TGCGCCAGCAGCTTGAGGTCAGCTGAATATAGCAATCAGCCCCAGCATTTT. This sequence encodes CASSLRSAEYSNQPQHF.

This clonotype has only a few counts. J is TRBJ1-2 and V is TRBV3-1, with unresolved D. Germline V gives CDR1 LGHDT, CDR2 YNNKEL (reference sequence). Deletions cut 0 bases from V and 1 base from J, with 6 bases between. The CDR3 length is 14 residues. The CDR3 reads CASSQDSINYGYTF. The CDR3 region has the DNA TGTGCCAGCAGCCAAGACAGCATTAACTATGGCTACACCTTC.

The genes are TRBV5-1 and TRBJ1-4; tentatively, D is TRBD1 (5 bases). V was clipped by 0 bases and J by 0 bases, with 9 bases between them. The CDR3 length is 16 residues. CDR1 and CDR2 (germline): SGHRS, YFSETQ. The CDR3 sequence: CASSLGDLPTNEKLFF. CDR3 nucleotide sequence: TGCGCCAGCAGCTTGGGGGACCTTCCAACTAATGAAAAACTGTTTTTT.

This chain links TRBV9 with TRBJ2-5; 9 positions match TRBD1. V lost 3 bases to trimming and J lost 9 bases; unmatched junction nucleotides: 12. The CDR3 is 15 amino acids. Germline V lookup: CDR1 SGDLS, CDR2 YYNGEE. CDR3 sequence: CASSASWTGDRAQYF. For the CDR3, the DNA is TGTGCCAGCAGCGCAAGTTGGACTGGGGACAGGGCCCAGTACTTC.

Notes on this clonotype: Mismatch with germline at one junction end may stem from a read error. The rearrangement uses TRBV7-2 and TRBJ1-2, with 8 bases lining up with TRBD1. Germline CDR1 and CDR2: SGHTA and FQGNSA. The CDR3 runs to 17 residues. As DNA, the CDR3 is TGTGCCAGCAGTCCTGGACAGGGACCGGTCCCAGTCTATGTCTACACCTTC. The encoded protein is CASSPGQGPVPVYVYTF. Full variable domain (rest looked up from reference TRBV7-2 and TRBJ1-2): GAGVSQSPSNKVTEKGKDVELRCDPISGHTALYWYRQSLGQGLEFLIYFQGNSAPDKSGLPSDRFSAERTGGSVSTLTIQRTQQEDSAVYLCASSPGQGPVPVYVYTFGSGTRLTVV.

This clonotype was counted many times. The rearrangement uses TRBV12-3 or TRBV12-4 and TRBJ2-6, with TRBD1 matching over 7 bases. The CDR3 consists of 18 residues. Trimming at V came to 6 bases and at J to 0 bases, leaving 11 bases not matched to a gene. The chain's CDR3 is CASSPRTGAYSGANVLTF. For the CDR3, the DNA is TGTGCCAGCAGCCCTAGAACAGGGGCCTACTCTGGGGCCAACGTCCTGACTTTC.

This clonotype occurred a few times. The rearrangement uses TRBV29-1 and TRBJ2-1; D is perhaps TRBD2 (5 bases). The germline CDR1 and CDR2 sequences are SQVTM and ANQGSEA. The V end was cut by 2 bases, the J end by 4 bases, with 9 bases between. The CDR3 length is 13 residues. The chain's CDR3 is CSVEKRLYNEQFF. As DNA, the CDR3 is TGCAGCGTTGAAAAGCGGTTGTACAATGAGCAGTTCTTC.

This clonotype is medium-sized. At one boundary the junction diverges from the germline segment, which might be a read error. The chain is built from TRBV5-1 and TRBJ2-1; 9 nucleotides match TRBD2. Germline CDR1 is SGHRS and CDR2 is YFSETQ. The CDR3 is 15 residues long. The CDR3 DNA reads as TGTGCCAGCAGCTTGGGACTAGCAGACTACAATGAGCAGTTCTTC. Its translation: CASSLGLADYNEQFF.

The J gene is TRBJ2-3, the V gene TRBV5-6; D possibly matches TRBD1 or TRBD2 (6 bases each). CDR3 length: 18 residues. The germline V and J ends were trimmed by 6 bases and 3 bases, with 26 bases remaining between them. The germline CDR1 and CDR2 sequences are SGHDT and YYEEEE. CDR3 bases: TGTGCCAGCACCCGGAGAGGGATCGGGGGCACGTGGACAGATACGCAGTATTTT. It codes for CASTRRGIGGTWTDTQYF.

This chain connects TRBV6-5 to TRBJ2-1, with 10 bases lining up with TRBD2. In germline, CDR1 is MNHEY, CDR2 SVGAGI. The CDR3 spans 17 residues. The V and J ends lost 0 bases and 5 bases, in that order; junction bases with no gene match: 7. Here the CDR3 reads CASSYSHTSGADNEQFF. The CDR3 nucleotides read TGTGCCAGCAGTTACTCACATACTAGCGGGGCAGACAATGAGCAGTTCTTC.

This chain connects TRBV7-2 to TRBJ2-2; TRBD1 or TRBD2 may be the D gene (5 bases each). The V end was cut by 3 bases, the J end by 5 bases, with 19 bases between. The CDR3 runs to 17 residues. Germline lookup yields CDR1 SGHTA and CDR2 FQGNSA. CDR3 in amino acids: CASSFLSGSQGTGELFF. For the CDR3, the DNA is TGTGCCAGCAGCTTCCTCTCGGGGTCCCAGGGTACCGGGGAGCTGTTTTTT.

The chain is built from TRBV7-9 and TRBJ1-2; TRBD1 is a possible D gene (6 bases). Germline V lookup: CDR1 SEHNR, CDR2 FQNEAQ (reference sequence). V was trimmed by 4 bases and J by 1 base, leaving 13 bases between them. CDR3 length: 15 residues. CDR3 region: CASSSRTAFNYGYTF. The CDR3 nucleotides are TGTGCCAGCAGCTCAAGGACAGCTTTTAACTATGGCTACACCTTC.

The rearrangement uses TRBV12-3 or TRBV12-4 and TRBJ1-2; D perhaps matches TRBD1 (5 bases). CDR3 length: 13 residues. The V end lost 3 bases, the J end lost 8 bases, and 13 bases lay between the germline ends. The CDR3 region has the DNA TGTGCCAGCAGTTTTGCAGGGACGGGGGGCTACACCTTC. This sequence encodes CASSFAGTGGYTF.

The V and J genes are TRBV24-1 and TRBJ2-5, with D possibly being TRBD2 (5 bases). The CDR3 spans 16 residues. CDR1 KGHDR and CDR2 SFDVKD come from the germline V gene. V was trimmed by 3 bases and J by 9 bases, leaving 22 bases between them. CDR3 sequence reads: CATSDPSPSTGSAQYF. CDR3 DNA: TGTGCCACCAGTGATCCCTCACCCTCGACGGGGAGTGCCCAGTACTTC.

The V gene is TRBV7-9, the J gene TRBJ2-1; TRBD1 matches 8 bases. The V segment lost 6 bases and the J segment 8 bases; nucleotides outside the gene matches: 9. Germline V CDR1 and CDR2: SEHNR, FQNEAQ (reference sequence). The CDR3 spans 14 residues. The CDR3 reads CASRPGPGGDEQFF. Written as DNA, the CDR3 is TGTGCCAGCAGGCCCGGGCCAGGGGGCGATGAGCAGTTCTTC.

The rearrangement links TRBV15 to TRBJ2-7; no firm D call. Germline assignment: CDR1 LNHNV and CDR2 YYDKDF (reference sequence). V was clipped by 0 bases and J by 5 bases, with 17 bases between them. This CDR3 is built from 16 residues. This CDR3 reads CATSRDHRYKPNEQYF. The DNA for the CDR3 is TGTGCCACCAGCAGAGATCATCGGTATAAGCCCAACGAGCAGTACTTC.

The chain combines TRBV7-9 with TRBJ1-4; no reliable D call. Deletions cut 1 base from V and 8 bases from J, with 11 bases between. The germline gives CDR1 SEHNR, CDR2 FQNEAQ (reference sequence). The CDR3 spans 14 residues. For the CDR3, the DNA is TGTGCCAGCAGCTTAGGGCAGGCGCGAGAAAAACTGTTTTTT. Residues: CASSLGQAREKLFF.

J is TRBJ2-1 and V is TRBV5-1; unclear D gene. V gave up 4 bases and J gave up 6 bases, with 20 bases separating them. Germline assignment: CDR1 SGHRS and CDR2 YFSETQ. The CDR3 contains 16 residues. The CDR3 loop is CASSPLDSAPPNEQFF. CDR3 DNA sequence: TGCGCCAGCAGCCCCTTAGACTCCGCCCCTCCCAATGAGCAGTTCTTC.